Each of the 10 T cell receptor beta chains below was sequenced from the same sample in a study of human T cells and chemical hapten exposure. TCRdb called the RACE reads again in MiXCR, with one record for every CDR3 protein. The data hold 60,000 to 80,000 distinct CDR3 sequences, with roughly 6.7% observed a single time. The time point was: pre-sensitization, week 0. Treatment noted: therapeutic diphenylcyclopropenone sensitization with weekly scalp DPC. The sample consisted of whole blood, taken in connection with sensitization to the hapten diphenylcyclopropenone (DPC). These receptors all stem from a woman aged 25-40 years with alopecia areata. Some clones in this sample may be carry-over from other donors' samples.

This clonotype has ten or more counts. The V call is TRBV11-1, the J call TRBJ2-1; 9 nucleotides agree with TRBD1. V gave up 11 bases and J gave up 10 bases; unmatched junction bases: 15. Germline V lookup: CDR1 SGHAT, CDR2 FQDESV (reference sequence). This CDR3 spans 14 amino acids. The CDR3 sequence is CASKPGTGWYEQFF. In DNA form, the CDR3 reads TGTGCCTCCAAACCCGGGACAGGGTGGTACGAGCAGTTCTTC.

This clonotype occurred many times. The chain combines TRBV6-2 or TRBV6-3 with TRBJ2-1; the D gene is possibly TRBD1 (5 bases). With 0 bases removed from V and 7 bases from J, the gap between germline ends came to 7 bases. Germline V lookup: CDR1 MNHEY, CDR2 SVGEGT. The CDR3 consists of 13 residues. The CDR3 reads CASSYSRANEQFF. CDR3 nucleotide sequence: TGTGCCAGCAGTTACTCCAGGGCGAATGAGCAGTTCTTC.

This clonotype was counted many times. CDR3 coding DNA: TGTGCCAGCAGCTTAAGGGACAGGGCCTACAATGAGCAGTTCTTC. Protein product: CASSLRDRAYNEQFF. The rearrangement uses TRBV5-6 and TRBJ2-1; TRBD1 aligns across 9 bases. V lost 2 bases, J lost 2 bases, and 2 bases stayed unmatched. CDR1 and CDR2 from the germline V gene are SGHDT and YYEEEE. The CDR3 loop spans 15 amino acids.

This clonotype appeared many times. The V call is TRBV10-3, the J call TRBJ2-7; maybe TRBD1 (6 bases). Germline lookup yields CDR1 ENHRY and CDR2 SYGVKD. Trimming took 0 bases from V and 5 from J, leaving 20 bases between them. There are 17 residues in the CDR3. The CDR3 DNA sequence: TGTGCCATCAGTGAGTCGACCGGGACAAGTCGTTTTCACGAGCAGTACTTC. This gives the protein CAISESTGTSRFHEQYF.

This clonotype was picked up many times. This chain links TRBV6-1 with TRBJ1-5, with D perhaps matching TRBD1 (5 bases). CDR3 length: 16 residues. Per the germline V gene, CDR1 is MNHNS and CDR2 is SASEGT. Trimming took 1 base from V and 5 from J, leaving 15 bases between them. The CDR3 region has the DNA TGTGCCAGCAGTGAAGTGCGAGGGGTAGGATATCAGCCCCAGCATTTT. Translated, it gives CASSEVRGVGYQPQHF.

Many counts were recorded for this clonotype. The chain combines TRBV6-1 with TRBJ2-5; 12 bases match TRBD2. Germline V lookup: CDR1 MNHNS, CDR2 SASEGT. This CDR3 has 17 residues. The junction had 11 bases not matched to a gene; V was cut back by 5 bases and J by 4 bases. In nucleotides, the CDR3 is TGTGCCAGCAGTTCCTCGACGACTAGCGGGGGAATAGAGACCCAGTACTTC. Residues: CASSSSTTSGGIETQYF.

This clonotype was seen more than once but under ten times. The chain employs TRBV20-1 and TRBJ2-1; TRBD2 matches 12 bases. The CDR3 is 16 residues long. The germline CDR1 and CDR2 sequences are DFQATT and SNEGSKA (reference sequence). The CDR3 DNA reads as TGCAGCCGGAGACTAGCGGGGGAGGGCTCCTACAATGAGCAGTTCTTC. Translated, it gives CSRRLAGEGSYNEQFF.

This clonotype was seen many times. The chain joins TRBV6-5 to TRBJ1-2; possibly TRBD1 for D (5 bases). This CDR3 region has 14 residues. V was trimmed by 5 bases and J by 3 bases, leaving 13 bases between them. From germline, CDR1 is MNHEY and CDR2 SVGAGI. The CDR3 loop is CASSLYSRDYGYTF. The DNA of the CDR3 is TGTGCCAGCAGTCTCTACTCCAGGGACTATGGCTACACCTTC.

CDR3 protein: CASSTTGDNTEAFF. CDR3 coding DNA: TGTGCCAGCAGCACAACAGGGGACAACACTGAAGCTTTCTTT. The chain joins TRBV7-6 to TRBJ1-1; TRBD1 agrees at 7 bases. The CDR3 has 14 amino acids. V lost 5 bases, J lost 2 bases, and 5 bases stayed unmatched. From germline, CDR1 is SGHVS and CDR2 FNYEAQ.

This clonotype was picked up a small number of times. The chain carries TRBV2 and TRBJ1-1, with D perhaps matching TRBD1 (5 bases). CDR1 and CDR2 (germline): SNHLY, FYNNEI. V gave up 0 bases and J gave up 9 bases, with 11 bases separating them. The CDR3 sequence is 13 residues long. In DNA form, the CDR3 reads TGTGCCAGCAGTGAAGCCGGGACCACGCAAGCTTTCTTT. Protein sequence: CASSEAGTTQAFF.